This T cell receptor beta chain was identified in a study of T cell responses to AZD1222 COVID-19 vaccine. Across the study: Second doses were pooled across both intervals (about 4 or about 12 weeks).

This clone has only one observation. What it binds is not known. Overall study findings and caveats: White British ancestry dominated among donors, who included more females, and clonal diversity was possibly underestimated. Mapped onto spike, vaccine-associated CD4 TCRs spanned it and were dominant at 160-218 and 743-854. Targeting of unmutated variant regions was reportedly seen in nearly half of spike-specific TCRs.

The CDR3 totals 13 residues. V dropped 6 bases and J dropped 5 bases, with 10 bases sitting between them. Sequencing was performed with immunoSEQ multiplex PCR; in TCRdb, only in-frame clones are kept and a portion is missing. The table shows approximately 130,000 clones, with over 90% occurring only once. This sample comprised peripheral blood, obtained on day 0 of AZD1222 vaccination. V and J are TRBV12-3 or TRBV12-4 and TRBJ1-4, with unresolved D. The TCR comes from an adult in good health. CDR3: CASRLTVNEKLFF. CDR3 in DNA: TGTGCCAGCAGGCTCACTGTGAATGAAAAACTGTTTTTT.